This T cell receptor (beta chain) was identified in a study of T cells in Graves' hyperthyroidism and ophthalmopathy. Study information: The authors collected peripheral blood at initial diagnosis, before any treatment.

Orbital computed tomography and thyroid ultrasound, together with serum TRAb and thyroxine and clinical symptoms, were used for diagnoses. The CDR3 is made up of 16 amino acids. Germline V gives CDR1 SGHTA, CDR2 FQGNSA. Deletions cut 2 bases from V and 4 bases from J, with 17 bases between. This clonotype was counted a few times. Its matching antigen is unknown. The study's findings and limits: Using 13 V-J features, a model discriminated ophthalmopathy from stable hyperthyroidism.

Using RNA transcripts as the source, TCR beta CDR3 regions were amplified. HTBI primers were employed in a first-round RT-PCR of the TCR CDR3. Using its own MiXCR run on the multiplex PCR reads, TCRdb lists one record per CDR3 protein. The sample holds about half a million distinct CDR3 sequences, just under 20% seen once. The rearrangement links TRBV7-2 to TRBJ1-2; D is undetermined. This clonotype was obtained from a man in his forties with Graves' ophthalmopathy. Sequenced input: blood. The CDR3 loop reads CASSLNQPTSGYGYTF. CDR3 DNA: TGTGCCAGCAGCTTAAACCAGCCGACCAGCGGCTATGGCTACACCTTC.